These 5 T cell receptor beta chains originate from one sample sequenced in a study of spatial heterogeneity in lung cancer. Findings and limits, study-wide: Counts of expanded alpha and beta TCRs within tumors tracked the tumor nonsynonymous mutation count.

Regarding time point: sample taken at primary tumor resection. A single record per CDR3 protein comes from TCRdb applying MiXCR to the 5' RACE reads. The sample has a few thousand distinct CDR3 sequences, under 7.5% seen once; the top ten hold 15%. Which antigens these TCRs recognize remains unknown. Sequencing used lung tumor tissue, obtained at surgery. Receptors were obtained from a male donor with early-stage non-small cell lung cancer.

This clonotype ranks as medium-sized. The genes are TRBV20-1 and TRBJ2-3; a possible D gene is TRBD1 (6 bases). V was clipped by 5 bases and J by 6 bases, with 9 bases between them. Germline-derived CDR1 and CDR2 are DFQATT and SNEGSKA (reference sequence). This CDR3 spans 11 amino acids. The CDR3 loop is CSAVQGDTQYF. The CDR3 coding sequence is TGCAGTGCTGTCCAGGGGGATACGCAGTATTTT.

By share, this clonotype counts as medium-sized. The V and J genes are TRBV28 and TRBJ1-1, with D perhaps TRBD1 (5 bases). Germline-derived CDR1 and CDR2 are MDHEN and SYDVKM. Trimming cost V 7 bases and J 1 base, with 16 bases left between them. The CDR3 loop spans 15 amino acids. CDR3 residues: CASTLGQGPNTEAFF. DNA of the CDR3: TGTGCCAGCACCTTGGGGCAGGGCCCGAACACTGAAGCTTTCTTT.

This clonotype was seen once. Just one base apart from a much larger clone, this may be a read error. The chain has TRBV18 and TRBJ2-2; tentatively, D is TRBD2 (5 bases). This CDR3 has 13 amino acids. Germline V gives CDR1 KGHSH, CDR2 LQKENI. The DNA for the CDR3 is TGTGCCAGCTCACCGGCACGAACCGGGGAGCTGCTTTTT. This translates into CASSPARTGELLF.

By share, this clonotype counts as medium-sized. The J gene is TRBJ2-1, the V gene TRBV7-2, with D maybe TRBD2 (6 bases). V gave up 1 base and J gave up 4 bases, with 11 bases separating them. Germline V CDR1 and CDR2: SGHTA, FQGNSA. The CDR3 loop spans 15 amino acids. This chain's CDR3 is CASSLGFGTYNEQFF. As DNA, the CDR3 is TGTGCCAGCAGCTTAGGCTTCGGGACTTACAATGAGCAGTTCTTC.

By share of the sample, this clonotype is medium-sized. Given a much more abundant clone one base away, this may be a read error. The chain couples TRBV5-4 to TRBJ2-6; D is perhaps TRBD1 (5 bases). The CDR3 has 15 amino acids. Germline loops: CDR1 SGHNT, CDR2 YYREEE (reference sequence). The CDR3 DNA sequence: TGTGCCAGCAGCCCCGGCAACTCTGGGGCCAACGTCCTGATTTTC. Its translation: CASSPGNSGANVLIF.